Listed here are 23 T cell receptor beta chains from one sample, sequenced in a study of cytomegalovirus exposure and HLA in healthy donors. The PCR employed 60 Vbeta primers together with 13 Jbeta primers. Libraries were prepared by immunoSEQ multiplex PCR; TCRdb keeps only in-frame clonotypes and omits some of them. The sample yields about 150,000 clones, about four fifths seen once. Sequences were obtained from PBMCs. Receptor source: a human donor in good health.

The chain joins TRBV9 to TRBJ1-1; D unclear. The CDR3 has 14 amino acids. V lost 0 bases and J 7 bases, leaving 13 bases between the germline ends. Germline V gives CDR1 SGDLS, CDR2 YYNGEE. The CDR3: CASSVDVRANEAFF. In DNA, the CDR3 is TGTGCCAGCAGCGTAGATGTAAGAGCGAATGAAGCTTTCTTT.

This chain joins TRBV7-6 and TRBJ2-1; 14 bases are a match to TRBD2. CDR3 length equals 16 residues. J lost 7 bases, V lost 5 bases, and 7 bases had no gene match. From germline, CDR1 is SGHVS and CDR2 FNYEAQ. The CDR3 loop reads CASSTTGTSGGNEQFF. The CDR3 DNA reads as TGTGCCAGCAGCACAACCGGGACTAGCGGGGGTAATGAGCAGTTCTTC. Full variable domain (remainder filled in from reference TRBV7-6 and TRBJ2-1): GAGVSQSPRYKVTKRGQDVALRCDPISGHVSLYWYRQALGQGPEFLTYFNYEAQQDKSGLPNDRFSAERPEGSISTLTIQRTEQRDSAMYRCASSTTGTSGGNEQFFGPGTRLTVL.

The CDR3 loop reads CSVGPRDSNTEAFF. The CDR3 nucleotides are TGCAGCGTCGGGCCCCGGGACAGTAACACTGAAGCTTTCTTT. V is TRBV29-1 and J is TRBJ1-1; 7 bases agree with TRBD1. Trimming cost V 6 bases and J 2 bases; bases outside gene matches: 9. This CDR3 comprises 14 residues. CDR1 and CDR2 from the germline V gene are SQVTM and ANQGSEA. The whole variable domain, remainder taken from reference TRBV29-1 and TRBJ1-1, is SAVISQKPSRDICQRGTSLTIQCQVDSQVTMMFWYRQQPGQSLTLIATANQGSEATYESGFVIDKFPISRPNLTFSTLTVSNMSPEDSSIYLCSVGPRDSNTEAFFGQGTRLTVV.

The chain joins TRBV6-6 to TRBJ2-4; perhaps TRBD2 as D (5 bases). The CDR3 spans 16 residues. The V end was cut by 6 bases, the J end by 5 bases, with 20 bases between. CDR1 is MNHNY, CDR2 SVGAGI, per germline (reference sequence). CDR3 DNA sequence: TGTGCCAGCAGCAAAGACCAGACCGCCGGGGAAAACATTCAGTACTTC. This codes for CASSKDQTAGENIQYF.

There are a few counts of this clone. The chain carries TRBV6-1 and TRBJ1-2; 8 positions agree with TRBD1. V shed 0 bases, J shed 8 bases, and the junction held 8 bases outside the gene matches. The CDR3 is 15 residues long. CDR1 is MNHNS, CDR2 SASEGT, per germline. CDR3 loop: CASSEAGQAPRGYTF. The CDR3, as DNA: TGTGCCAGCAGTGAAGCGGGACAGGCGCCGCGGGGCTACACCTTC.

This chain links TRBV27 with TRBJ2-7, with 10 positions matching TRBD1. There are 16 residues in the CDR3. Losses at the gene ends were 8 bases for V and 5 bases for J; bases not matched to a gene: 15. Germline values: CDR1 MNHEY, CDR2 SMNVEV (reference sequence). The CDR3 is CASQIVGTGVGNEQYF. The CDR3 coding sequence is TGTGCCAGCCAAATCGTAGGGACAGGGGTAGGAAACGAGCAGTACTTC.

The CDR3 nucleotides are TGTGCCAGTAGTATTATGATGTGGGCAGGTGATGGCACTGAAGCTTTCTTT. This codes for CASSIMMWAGDGTEAFF. This chain uses TRBV19 with TRBJ1-1; the D is unclear. Trimming pared 3 bases from V and 4 bases from J, leaving 21 bases between. Germline V gene data show CDR1 as LNHDA and CDR2 as SQIVND (reference sequence). CDR3 size: 17 residues.

The genes are TRBV10-2 and TRBJ1-1; D uncertain. The CDR3 sequence is 15 residues long. From germline, CDR1 is WSHSY and CDR2 SAAADI. V lost 7 bases, J lost 0 bases, and 15 bases lay in between. CDR3 region: CASKVQGLLNTEAFF. The CDR3 DNA reads TGCGCCAGCAAGGTTCAAGGACTCCTGAACACTGAAGCTTTCTTT.

The gene calls are TRBV5-5 and TRBJ2-3, with D unclear. V lost 2 bases, J lost 2 bases, and 6 bases lay in between. The CDR3 totals 13 residues. Germline V gene data show CDR1 as SGHKS and CDR2 as YYEKEE (reference sequence). The CDR3 DNA reads as TGTGCCAGCAGCTTCGCGTACACAGATACGCAGTATTTT. Translation gives CASSFAYTDTQYF.

This clone was seen a single time. The chain uses TRBV5-6 and TRBJ2-7; 8 bases line up with TRBD2. V lost 0 bases to trimming and J lost 6 bases; unmatched junction nucleotides: 8. This CDR3 has 15 amino acids. The germline CDR1 and CDR2 sequences are SGHDT and YYEEEE. CDR3 in DNA: TGTGCCAGCAGCTTGGTGGGTAGCGGGGTGGCCGAGCAGTACTTC. It translates to CASSLVGSGVAEQYF.

The rearrangement joins TRBV18 to TRBJ2-1, with no clear D. This CDR3 is built from 15 residues. V gave up 1 base and J gave up 6 bases, with 13 bases separating them. Per germline, CDR1 KGHSH and CDR2 LQKENI. The CDR3 DNA follows: TGTGCCAGCTCACCACGTGGCACTAAACTCAATGAGCAGTTCTTC. It specifies CASSPRGTKLNEQFF.

This clone was seen only a few times. The J gene is TRBJ2-3, the V gene TRBV5-8; tentatively, D is TRBD1 (6 bases). Per germline, CDR1 SGHTS and CDR2 YDEGEE. Trimming removed 3 bases from V and 2 bases from J, with 22 bases in between. The CDR3 sequence is 18 residues long. CDR3 protein: CASSSGHFMLTTTDTQYF. CDR3 in DNA: TGTGCCAGCAGCTCGGGACACTTTATGTTGACTACCACAGATACGCAGTATTTT.

The table lists this clone with a count of one. V and J are TRBV7-8 and TRBJ2-7; D uncertain. Germline loops: CDR1 SGHVS, CDR2 FQNEAQ. The CDR3 loop spans 13 amino acids. V was pared by 5 bases and J by 4 bases, with 12 bases between. The CDR3 spells CASSMGTGYEQYF. Written as DNA, the CDR3 is TGTGCCAGCAGCATGGGCACTGGGTACGAGCAGTACTTC. The full variable domain, its missing parts supplied by reference TRBV7-8 and TRBJ2-7, is GAGVSQSPRYKVAKRGQDVALRCDPISGHVSLFWYQQALGQGPEFLTYFQNEAQLDKSGLPSDRFFAERPEGSVSTLKIQRTQQEDSAVYLCASSMGTGYEQYFGPGTRLTVT.

The chain employs TRBV5-6 and TRBJ1-3; D might be TRBD1 (6 bases). CDR3 length: 15 residues. V shed 4 bases and J shed 4 bases, with 15 bases lying between them. Germline V lookup: CDR1 SGHDT, CDR2 YYEEEE. Here the CDR3 DNA reads TGTGCCAGCAGCCTGGGGGCGGGGGTCGGAAACACCATATATTTT. It yields the protein CASSLGAGVGNTIYF.

The chain carries TRBV25-1 and TRBJ2-1, with a possible D match to TRBD2 (6 bases). The V end lost 3 bases, the J end lost 4 bases, and 13 bases lay between the germline ends. Germline V gene sequence: CDR1 MGHDK, CDR2 SYGVNS. This CDR3 region has 15 residues. In nucleotides, the CDR3 is TGTGCCAGCAGTGAGCCCGGAGGGGAGTACAATGAGCAGTTCTTC. Encoded protein: CASSEPGGEYNEQFF. The whole variable domain, filled in from reference TRBV25-1 and TRBJ2-1, reads EADIYQTPRYLVIGTGKKITLECSQTMGHDKMYWYQQDPGMELHLIHYSYGVNSTEKGDLSSESTVSRIRTEHFPLTLESARPSHTSQYLCASSEPGGEYNEQFFGPGTRLTVL.

The chain has TRBV11-2 and TRBJ2-7, with TRBD1 matching over 9 bases. V was clipped by 5 bases and J by 0 bases; unmatched bases: 2. In germline, CDR1 is SGHAT, CDR2 FQNNGV. The CDR3 has 14 amino acids. The CDR3, as DNA: TGTGCCAGCAGCGGGGACAGGGCCTCCTACGAGCAGTACTTC. The encoded protein is CASSGDRASYEQYF.

The sample holds a few counts of this clone. J is TRBJ1-1 and V is TRBV4-1; D is unclear. Germline CDR1 and CDR2: MGHRA and YSYEKL. CDR3 length: 15 amino acids. The ends were cut back, 3 bases at V and 0 bases at J, with 11 bases in the middle. The CDR3 nucleotides read TGCGCCAGCAGCCATATGGCAGGCATGAACACTGAAGCTTTCTTT. Protein: CASSHMAGMNTEAFF.

Comments on this clone: At one end the junction does not follow the germline gene, possibly because of a read error. The rearrangement links TRBV7-9 to TRBJ1-5; a weak D match, TRBD1 (5 bases). This CDR3 is built from 12 residues. Germline lookup yields CDR1 SEHNR and CDR2 FQNEAQ (reference sequence). CDR3 region: CSSSSRGQPQHF. CDR3 nucleotide sequence: TGTTCCAGCAGCTCTAGGGGTCAGCCCCAGCATTTT.

The chain couples TRBV7-9 to TRBJ1-1; TRBD1 matches 9 bases. The germline V gene has CDR1 SEHNR and CDR2 FQNEAQ (reference sequence). The V gene end was trimmed by 5 bases and the J gene end by 8 bases; junction bases not matched to a gene: 3. This CDR3 is 12 amino acids long. CDR3 coding DNA: TGTGCCAGCAGCCCAGGGACAGGGGAAGCTTTCTTT. Residues: CASSPGTGEAFF.

The chain has TRBV7-9 and TRBJ1-1, with D unclear. CDR3 length: 16 residues. CDR1 is SEHNR, CDR2 FQNEAQ, per germline (reference sequence). Trimming cost V 1 base and J 0 bases, with 12 bases left between them. The CDR3 is CASSLGYRGVNTEAFF. In DNA form, the CDR3 reads TGTGCCAGCAGCTTAGGGTACCGGGGTGTGAACACTGAAGCTTTCTTT.

This clone was picked up a small number of times. The genes are TRBV28 and TRBJ1-4, with D possibly TRBD1 on 5 matching bases. The V and J ends lost 3 bases and 8 bases respectively, with 13 bases between them. Germline V gene data show CDR1 as MDHEN and CDR2 as SYDVKM. CDR3 length: 14 amino acids. CDR3 sequence (DNA): TGTGCCAGCAGTTTGCTAGGGGTAGGGGAAAAACTGTTTTTT. The encoded protein is CASSLLGVGEKLFF.

The chain links TRBV9 to TRBJ2-1, with a weak D call TRBD1 (5 bases). The CDR3 is made up of 14 amino acids. From germline, CDR1 is SGDLS and CDR2 YYNGEE. The V gene lost 4 bases and the J gene lost 4 bases, with 12 bases spanning the gap. CDR3: CASSKTETYNEQFF. Written as DNA, the CDR3 is TGTGCCAGCAGCAAGACAGAGACGTACAATGAGCAGTTCTTC.

The chain uses TRBV6-5 and TRBJ2-7; D is unresolved. This CDR3 spans 14 amino acids. The V gene's germline CDR1 is MNHEY and CDR2 SVGAGI. The ends were cut back, 0 bases at V and 2 bases at J, with 8 bases in the middle. Here the CDR3 reads CASSYSNRPYEQYF. The CDR3 coding sequence is TGTGCCAGCAGTTACTCTAACAGACCCTACGAGCAGTACTTC.